These 20 T cell receptor beta chains originate from one sample sequenced in a study of T-cell reconstitution after alpha-beta-depleted transplantation in children. Preparation of the TCRbeta library used unique molecular identifiers. TCRdb analysed the PCR reads with MiXCR anew, one entry per CDR3 protein. The sample includes 500,000 to 750,000 distinct CDR3 sequences, roughly 13% of them seen just once. The sequencing here drew on PBMCs, mostly from graft donor cells, taken 360 days after TCRalphabeta/CD19-depleted stem cell transplant. The receptors were gathered from a male patient aged 10-17 years who had a stem cell transplant for acute myeloid leukemia, so the T cells may come from the graft donor.

This clonotype was picked up many times. The V and J genes are TRBV28 and TRBJ2-1; 7 bases fit TRBD2. The CDR3 is made up of 15 amino acids. With V trimmed by 6 bases and J by 7 bases, 12 bases remained unmatched. Germline assignment: CDR1 MDHEN and CDR2 SYDVKM. The CDR3 nucleotides are TGTGCCAGCAGCCTCCTAGCGGCGGTGTTAAATGAGCAGTTCTTC. Encoded protein: CASSLLAAVLNEQFF.

This clonotype occurred a few times. The gene calls are TRBV5-1 and TRBJ2-1; D is undetermined. The length of the CDR3 is 14 residues. Germline CDR1 reads SGHRS; CDR2 reads YFSETQ. Trimming removed 1 base from V and 7 bases from J, with 12 bases in between. The CDR3: CASSLFTSVNEQFF. In DNA, the CDR3 is TGCGCCAGCAGCTTGTTTACGAGTGTTAATGAGCAGTTCTTC.

This clonotype was seen ten or more times. V is TRBV29-1 and J is TRBJ1-1; maybe TRBD1 (5 bases). Germline CDR1 SQVTM, CDR2 ANQGSEA. V was trimmed by 3 bases and J by 8 bases, leaving 16 bases between them. The CDR3 totals 13 residues. The DNA for the CDR3 is TGCAGCGTTGAGTCTCTTTGGCCAGGGGAAGCTTTCTTT. Translating gives CSVESLWPGEAFF.

This clonotype has a handful of counts. The DNA for the CDR3 is TGTGCCAGCAGCTGGGGGACTAGGTTCTACAATGAGCAGTTCTTC. It specifies CASSWGTRFYNEQFF. V gene TRBV5-4 combines with J gene TRBJ2-1, with 8 bases that match TRBD2. V shed 3 bases and J 3 bases; nucleotides not matched to a gene: 5. The CDR3 spans 15 residues. Germline V gene data show CDR1 as SGHNT and CDR2 as YYREEE (reference sequence).

The rearrangement uses TRBV19 and TRBJ2-5, with a weak D call TRBD1 (6 bases). CDR1 is LNHDA and CDR2 is SQIVND in the germline V gene (reference sequence). The CDR3 is 14 amino acids. Between the trimmed V and J ends, which lost 6 bases and 4 bases, there was a span of 15 bases. Here the CDR3 DNA reads TGTGCCAGTAGCACCGGGACATGGGGAGAGACCCAGTACTTC. Residues: CASSTGTWGETQYF.

This clonotype was seen a few times. The CDR3 loop is CSAVREVVETQYF. The CDR3 nucleotides read TGCAGCGCGGTCAGGGAGGTAGTAGAGACCCAGTACTTC. The chain employs TRBV29-1 and TRBJ2-5; D possibly corresponds to TRBD2 (6 bases). Germline V gives CDR1 SQVTM, CDR2 ANQGSEA. The CDR3 runs 13 residues. Trimming removed 7 bases from V and 4 bases from J, with 16 bases in between. Full variable domain (outside the CDR3, taken from reference TRBV29-1 and TRBJ2-5): SAVISQKPSRDICQRGTSLTIQCQVDSQVTMMFWYRQQPGQSLTLIATANQGSEATYESGFVIDKFPISRPNLTFSTLTVSNMSPEDSSIYLCSAVREVVETQYFGPGTRLLVL.

This clonotype has a count of ten or more. The CDR3 region is CATSVRRGSTDTQYF. The CDR3 DNA reads as TGTGCCACCAGTGTTCGGAGGGGAAGCACAGATACGCAGTATTTT. The gene calls are TRBV24-1 and TRBJ2-3, with D maybe TRBD2 (6 bases). This CDR3 spans 15 amino acids. Trimming removed 5 bases from V and 0 bases from J, with 11 bases in between. The V gene's germline CDR1 is KGHDR and CDR2 SFDVKD.

This clonotype was observed a handful of times. The chain uses TRBV3-1 and TRBJ2-2; no clear D. Germline CDR1 and CDR2: LGHDT and YNNKEL (reference sequence). Trimming removed 4 bases from V and 1 base from J, with 16 bases in between. The CDR3 spans 17 residues. The CDR3 DNA reads as TGTGCCAGCAGCCCTACATGGACCCTGAAGAACACCGGGGAGCTGTTTTTT. Its translation is CASSPTWTLKNTGELFF.

This clonotype was seen many times. The V call is TRBV28, the J call TRBJ2-7, with D hard to call. The V end was cut by 4 bases, the J end by 9 bases, with 13 bases between. The length of the CDR3 is 12 residues. Germline V gene sequence: CDR1 MDHEN, CDR2 SYDVKM. The CDR3 reads CASSSMTLAQYF. CDR3 in DNA: TGTGCCAGCAGTTCGATGACCCTCGCGCAGTACTTC.

This clonotype showed up many times. V gene TRBV6-5 combines with J gene TRBJ2-5, with a possible D match to TRBD1 (6 bases). Trimming pared 0 bases from V and 5 bases from J, leaving 13 bases between. The CDR3 runs 15 residues. In germline, CDR1 is MNHEY, CDR2 SVGAGI. The CDR3 sequence: CASSYSPQGRETQYF. The CDR3 DNA sequence: TGTGCCAGCAGTTACTCGCCACAGGGTCGGGAGACCCAGTACTTC.

This clonotype was observed many times. The V gene is TRBV5-1, the J gene TRBJ2-5; weak D call: TRBD2 (6 bases). The CDR3 extends over 16 amino acids. V was shortened by 6 bases and J by 5 bases, with 23 bases between the two germline ends. Per germline, CDR1 SGHRS and CDR2 YFSETQ. The DNA of the CDR3 is TGCGCCAGCAAAATTTCTCCGGGACTTCCCGAGGAGACCCAGTACTTC. Translating it yields CASKISPGLPEETQYF.

With regard to this clonotype: No conserved phenylalanine or tryptophan ends this CDR3, so it is likely a read error. The genes are TRBV6-2 or TRBV6-3 and TRBJ1-5; TRBD1 matches 8 bases. Germline CDR1 is MNHEY and CDR2 is SVGEGT. This CDR3 contains 15 residues. Germline trimming cut 5 bases from V and 7 bases from J; bases unmatched to any gene: 10. In DNA, the CDR3 is TGTGCCAGCAGTGACCCACAGGGGGGCGGCCAGCCCCAGCATTGT. Protein sequence: CASSDPQGGGQPQHC.

A few counts support this clonotype. The chain joins TRBV20-1 to TRBJ1-4, with 7 bases matching TRBD1. The CDR3 contains 16 residues. The V gene's germline CDR1 is DFQATT and CDR2 SNEGSKA (reference sequence). Germline trimming cut 0 bases from V and 7 bases from J; bases unmatched to any gene: 11. The CDR3 here is CSARDSATGSREKLFF. The CDR3 nucleotides read TGCAGTGCTAGAGATAGTGCGACAGGGTCACGTGAAAAACTGTTTTTT.

The rearrangement uses TRBV7-6 and TRBJ2-5, with 14 bases that match TRBD2. V shed 5 bases, J shed 5 bases, and the junction held 7 bases outside the gene matches. The length of the CDR3 is 16 residues. The germline V gene has CDR1 SGHVS and CDR2 FNYEAQ. The CDR3 DNA sequence: TGTGCCAGCAGCACAGCCGGGACTAGCGGGGGCGAGACCCAGTACTTC. It is translated as CASSTAGTSGGETQYF. The variable domain in full, with the rest retrieved from reference TRBV7-6 and TRBJ2-5, is GAGVSQSPRYKVTKRGQDVALRCDPISGHVSLYWYRQALGQGPEFLTYFNYEAQQDKSGLPNDRFSAERPEGSISTLTIQRTEQRDSAMYRCASSTAGTSGGETQYFGPGTRLLVL.

This clonotype was found many times. The chain links TRBV5-1 to TRBJ2-7; 9 bases line up with TRBD2. Trimming at V came to 5 bases and at J to 2 bases, leaving 2 bases not matched to a gene. CDR1 and CDR2 from the germline V gene are SGHRS and YFSETQ. The CDR3 covers 13 residues. CDR3 amino acids: CASRASGTYEQYF. The CDR3 DNA reads TGCGCCAGCAGGGCTAGCGGGACCTACGAGCAGTACTTC.

V usage is TRBV20-1 and J usage is TRBJ2-2; D perhaps matches TRBD2 (6 bases). The CDR3 runs to 16 residues. Trimming left V 0 bases short and J 1 base short, with 12 bases between. The germline V gene has CDR1 DFQATT and CDR2 SNEGSKA (reference sequence). CDR3 nucleotide sequence: TGCAGTGCTAGAGATCTGGAGCGGGTGAACACCGGGGAGCTGTTTTTT. Translated, it gives CSARDLERVNTGELFF.

This clonotype has more than one count but fewer than ten. The chain joins TRBV20-1 to TRBJ2-1, with a weak D call TRBD2 (5 bases). Germline values: CDR1 DFQATT, CDR2 SNEGSKA (reference sequence). Trimming took 1 base from V and 0 from J, leaving 19 bases between them. There are 18 residues in the CDR3. Here the CDR3 DNA reads TGCAGTGCTAGAGTGGCAGCGGTTCTGGTGAACTCCTACAATGAGCAGTTCTTC. Its translation is CSARVAAVLVNSYNEQFF.

This clonotype appeared a few times. The rearrangement uses TRBV28 and TRBJ2-7; 9 positions match TRBD1. Germline V gives CDR1 MDHEN, CDR2 SYDVKM. This CDR3 region has 19 residues. V lost 4 bases, J lost 1 base, and 17 bases stayed unmatched. CDR3 coding DNA: TGTGCCAGCAGTTACCCGATGCTTCTCGGGACAGGGTCTTCCTACGAGCAGTACTTC. Protein sequence: CASSYPMLLGTGSSYEQYF.

There are many counts of this clonotype. The chain carries TRBV2 and TRBJ2-7, with 10 bases matching TRBD1. V lost 5 bases and J lost 2; bases outside the gene matches: 3. The CDR3 sequence is 14 residues long. Germline CDR1 and CDR2: SNHLY and FYNNEI. CDR3 in amino acids: CASSRDRGTYEQYF. CDR3 sequence (DNA): TGTGCCAGCAGTAGGGACAGGGGAACCTACGAGCAGTACTTC.

The V gene is TRBV14, the J gene TRBJ1-2; 12 nucleotides agree with TRBD1. Germline CDR1 and CDR2: SGHDN and FVKESK. J lost 7 bases, V lost 0 bases, and 15 bases had no gene match. CDR3 size: 19 residues. The CDR3 sequence: CASSQDRGTGGGLNLGYTF. CDR3 DNA: TGTGCCAGCAGCCAAGATCGTGGGACAGGGGGCGGCTTAAACCTTGGCTACACCTTC.